A selection of T cell receptor beta chains follows, all from one sample in a study of regulatory T cells in long-lasting Graves disease. Using its own MiXCR run on the multiplex PCR reads, TCRdb lists one record per CDR3 protein. This sample carries fewer than 650,000 distinct CDR3 sequences, about 15% of them seen once, and the ten largest clones take 9.5% to 15%. The same sample was also used in a study of T cells in Graves' hyperthyroidism and ophthalmopathy.

The starting material was peripheral blood mononuclear cells (PBMCs), obtained at new diagnosis, from a patient treated with antithyroid drugs. All receptors derive from a man aged 18 to 30 with Graves disease. The CDR3 runs from the conserved cysteine through the conserved F or W. The order of the fields is clone size, D gene, V gene, J gene, CDR3 DNA, CDR3 protein. The D gene is left open where the match is weak. Size is omitted from some rows. Given values are once, few, many or a class for expanded clones.

size: many
D: .
V: TRBV3-1
J: TRBJ2-4
DNA: TGTGCCAGCAGCCAAGGGAATCGAAACATTCAGTACTTC
CDR3: CASSQGNRNIQYF

size: .
D: .
V: TRBV7-8
J: TRBJ2-2
DNA: TGTGCCAGCAGCTTAGCCCATGATAGGGAGCTGTTTTTT
CDR3: CASSLAHDRELFF

size: many
D: .
V: TRBV20-1
J: TRBJ1-1
DNA: TGCAGTGCTCCCCCCCCGACAGGACCCACCAACACTGAAGCTTTCTTT
CDR3: CSAPPPTGPTNTEAFF

size: many
D: .
V: TRBV6-1
J: TRBJ1-5
DNA: TGTGCCAGCAGTGCGGGGACGGAGTTTAATCAGCCCCAGCATTTT
CDR3: CASSAGTEFNQPQHF

size: many
D: TRBD1
V: TRBV19
J: TRBJ1-1
DNA: TGTGCCAGCAGCTTCACAGGGGGGAGCACTGAAGCTTTCTTT
CDR3: CASSFTGGSTEAFF

size: many
D: .
V: TRBV4-2
J: TRBJ2-7
DNA: TGTGCCAGCAGCCTATGGACTCCTGGAGGAGACGAGCAGTACTTC
CDR3: CASSLWTPGGDEQYF

size: many
D: .
V: TRBV2
J: TRBJ2-2
DNA: TGTGCCAGCAGTGACGGCCCCCTGGACACCGGGGAGCTGTTTTTT
CDR3: CASSDGPLDTGELFF

size: many
D: .
V: TRBV11-2
J: TRBJ1-2
DNA: TGTGCCAGCAGCTCGTACGGAACTAACTATGGCTACACCTTC
CDR3: CASSSYGTNYGYTF

size: many
D: TRBD1
V: TRBV7-2
J: TRBJ2-5
DNA: TGTGCCAGCAGCCGACAGGGGCAAGAGACCCAGTACTTC
CDR3: CASSRQGQETQYF

size: .
D: TRBD2
V: TRBV5-6
J: TRBJ2-4
DNA: TGTGCCAGCAGCTTGCCGGGACTAGCCGTGACAAACATTCAGTACTTC
CDR3: CASSLPGLAVTNIQYF

size: .
D: .
V: TRBV9
J: TRBJ2-3
DNA: TGTGCCAGCAGCGTAGTGCCGTCAGGGGATACGCAGTATTTT
CDR3: CASSVVPSGDTQYF

size: many
D: TRBD2
V: TRBV6-1
J: TRBJ2-1
DNA: TGTGCCAGCACCCGGACTAGCGGGTCGAGCTCCTACAATGAGCAGTTCTTC
CDR3: CASTRTSGSSSYNEQFF

size: many
D: TRBD2
V: TRBV29-1
J: TRBJ2-2
DNA: TGCAGCGTTGAGACTAGCGGTAACACCGGGGAGCTGTTTTTT
CDR3: CSVETSGNTGELFF

size: few
D: TRBD1
V: TRBV18
J: TRBJ1-1
DNA: TGTGCCAGCTCACCCTCGAGACAGGGTTTAGGCACTGAAGCTTTCTTT
CDR3: CASSPSRQGLGTEAFF

size: .
D: .
V: TRBV7-3
J: TRBJ2-5
DNA: TGTGCCAGCAGTCGAGGGTCGGTTTTCGGTGAGACCCAGTACTTC
CDR3: CASSRGSVFGETQYF

size: .
D: .
V: TRBV29-1
J: TRBJ1-2
DNA: TGCAGCGTCGCCCCCAGAGGGCAGGGAGCTAACTATGGCTACACCTTC
CDR3: CSVAPRGQGANYGYTF

size: .
D: TRBD2
V: TRBV7-9
J: TRBJ2-5
DNA: TGTGCCAGCAGCATCGTGGGGGGGTGGAAAGAGACCCAGTACTTC
CDR3: CASSIVGGWKETQYF

size: many
D: .
V: TRBV6-2/TRBV6-3
J: TRBJ2-3
DNA: TGTGCCAGCAGTCGTAGCGGATCTAGCACAGATACGCAGTATTTT
CDR3: CASSRSGSSTDTQYF

size: many
D: .
V: TRBV6-6
J: TRBJ1-5
DNA: TGTGCCAGCAGTTACTCGACCGGGGGCTCGAGTCAGCCCCAGCATTTT
CDR3: CASSYSTGGSSQPQHF

size: few
D: TRBD1
V: TRBV7-9
J: TRBJ2-5
DNA: TGTGCCAGCACCAAAACTACAGGGGAAAACCAAGAGACCCAGTACTTC
CDR3: CASTKTTGENQETQYF

size: many
D: .
V: TRBV5-6
J: TRBJ1-1
DNA: TGCGCCAGCTCCCGACAACCGTCTATCCCTGAAGCTTTCTTT
CDR3: CASSRQPSIPEAFF

size: few
D: .
V: TRBV4-2
J: TRBJ2-5
DNA: TGTGCCAGCAGCCAAGATTTCGAGACCCAGTACTTC
CDR3: CASSQDFETQYF

size: .
D: .
V: TRBV4-2
J: TRBJ2-1
DNA: TGTGCCAGCAGCCAACTAAGCGGAGCCTACAATGAGCAGTTCTTC
CDR3: CASSQLSGAYNEQFF

size: few
D: .
V: TRBV19
J: TRBJ1-2
DNA: TGTGCCAGTAGAAACAAGGGGGACCTCTATGGCTACACCTTC
CDR3: CASRNKGDLYGYTF

size: many
D: TRBD2
V: TRBV11-2
J: TRBJ2-2
DNA: TGTGCCAGCAGCTTAATGGCGGGGGGGCGCGGGGAGCTGTTTTTT
CDR3: CASSLMAGGRGELFF

size: many
D: .
V: TRBV20-1
J: TRBJ1-2
DNA: TGCAGTGCTAGAGATCCGCGGACAGTGAGGGATGGCTACACCTTC
CDR3: CSARDPRTVRDGYTF